Below are 21 T cell receptor beta chains sequenced from a single sample in a study of T cells after posttransplantation cyclophosphamide. Treatment was busulfan-fludarabine conditioning, a marrow graft, and cyclophosphamide on days +3 and +4. The table came from immunoSEQ multiplex PCR; TCRdb's copy has only in-frame clones and leaves some out. This repertoire holds around 1,300 clones, and none appear only once. This material consisted of PBMCs, taken after an allogeneic stem cell transplant with post-transplant cyclophosphamide. These receptors all come from a male patient in his thirties who received an allogeneic stem cell transplant from a related donor, was CMV-positive, and had acute GVHD only. Some of the T cells might come from the graft donor.

This clone has ten or more counts. The gene calls are TRBV6-2 or TRBV6-3 and TRBJ1-5; possibly TRBD1 for D (5 bases). Germline V gene data show CDR1 as MNHEY and CDR2 as SVGEGT. Trimming cost V 2 bases and J 0 bases, with 11 bases left between them. This CDR3 is 16 amino acids long. The CDR3 DNA reads TGTGCCAGCAGTTACGCGGGGGGAGCTAGCAATCAGCCCCAGCATTTT. Protein: CASSYAGGASNQPQHF.

This clone was observed at least ten times. This chain uses TRBV25-1 with TRBJ2-2; 9 nucleotides align to TRBD1. V shed 6 bases, J shed 7 bases, and the junction held 6 bases outside the gene matches. CDR1 MGHDK and CDR2 SYGVNS come from the germline V gene. This CDR3 has 14 amino acids. The CDR3 protein is CASRRTGGIGELFF. In nucleotides, the CDR3 is TGTGCCAGCAGACGCACAGGGGGCATCGGGGAGCTGTTTTTT.

This clone was seen at least ten times. This rearrangement joins TRBV19 to TRBJ2-1; D may be TRBD1 (5 bases). CDR1 LNHDA and CDR2 SQIVND come from the germline V gene (reference sequence). V gave up 6 bases and J gave up 8 bases, with 11 bases separating them. The CDR3 has 12 residues. CDR3 bases: TGTGCCAGTAGCCCGACAGCTCATGAGCAGTTCTTC. Translating gives CASSPTAHEQFF.

By share, this clone counts as medium-sized (0.01 to 0.1%). This chain connects TRBV23-1 to TRBJ1-4, with 7 bases identical to TRBD1. TRBV23-1 counts as an open reading frame of uncertain function. CDR3 length: 15 amino acids. With 8 bases clipped from V and 0 bases from J, the junction kept 6 bases outside the gene matches. CDR3: CASLPDRATNEKLFF. As DNA, the CDR3 is TGCGCCAGCTTGCCCGACAGGGCAACTAATGAAAAACTGTTTTTT.

There are many counts of this clone. The rearrangement joins TRBV28 to TRBJ1-5, with TRBD1 matching 9 bases. This CDR3 has 19 residues. Trimming took 7 bases from V and 2 from J; bases not matched to a gene: 18. Germline assignment: CDR1 MDHEN and CDR2 SYDVKM. CDR3 bases: TGTGCCAGCACCGCCCGGAGAGTCGGGACAGGGTTTCGCAATCAGCCCCAGCATTTT. This sequence encodes CASTARRVGTGFRNQPQHF.

By sample share, this clone is medium-sized. The chain links TRBV7-2 to TRBJ2-2; TRBD1 matches at 7 bases. Germline V gene sequence: CDR1 SGHTA, CDR2 FQGNSA. Trimming at V came to 6 bases and at J to 3 bases, leaving 7 bases not matched to a gene. CDR3 length: 15 residues. This CDR3 reads CASRFDRAHTGELFF. In nucleotides, the CDR3 is TGTGCCAGCAGGTTTGACAGGGCTCACACCGGGGAGCTGTTTTTT.

This clone has a count of ten or more. The CDR3 protein is CASSKRGVNSPLHF. DNA for the CDR3: TGTGCCAGCAGTAAAAGAGGGGTTAATTCACCCCTCCACTTT. This sequence joins TRBV11-3 and TRBJ1-6, with a possible D match to TRBD1 (5 bases). This CDR3 is 14 amino acids long. V was pared by 6 bases and J by 6 bases, with 12 bases between. Germline CDR1 reads SGHNT; CDR2 reads YENEEA.

In its sample, this clone was seen a few times. Given a much more abundant clone one base away, this may be a read error. The chain carries TRBV24-1 and TRBJ2-3; TRBD1 matches 8 bases. The germline V gene has CDR1 KGHDR and CDR2 SFDVKD. CDR3 length: 19 amino acids. CDR3 protein: CTTSAHLLTGQENTDTQYF. CDR3 nucleotide sequence: TGTACCACCAGTGCGCACCTACTGACGGGACAGGAGAACACAGATACGCAGTATTTT.

This clone has at least ten counts. This chain links TRBV4-3 with TRBJ2-3; D might be TRBD2 (5 bases). CDR1 and CDR2 from the germline V gene are LGHNA and YSLEER. This CDR3 is built from 17 residues. Trimming left V 0 bases short and J 1 base short, with 14 bases between. CDR3 coding DNA: TGCGCCAGCAGCCAAGATTTCCCGGGGTTTGGCACAGATACGCAGTATTTT. Its protein is CASSQDFPGFGTDTQYF.

This clone ranks as medium-sized. This sequence joins TRBV6-5 and TRBJ2-7; D may be TRBD1 (5 bases). There are 12 residues in the CDR3. V was clipped by 4 bases and J by 4 bases, with 8 bases between them. CDR1 MNHEY and CDR2 SVGAGI come from the germline V gene. The CDR3 is CASSLPGYEQYF. DNA for the CDR3: TGTGCCAGCAGTTTACCAGGGTACGAGCAGTACTTC.

Judged by abundance, this clone is medium-sized. The V gene is TRBV5-1, the J gene TRBJ1-1; TRBD1 aligns across 7 bases. Losses at the gene ends were 5 bases for V and 5 bases for J; bases not matched to a gene: 9. The CDR3 totals 14 residues. Per germline, CDR1 SGHRS and CDR2 YFSETQ. The CDR3 bases are TGCGCCAGCAGGTCACAGGGGTTATCAACTGAAGCTTTCTTT. It yields the protein CASRSQGLSTEAFF.

The sample holds many counts of this clone. The chain is built from TRBV30 and TRBJ1-4; D call uncertain. Trimming pared 3 bases from V and 8 bases from J, leaving 10 bases between. The length of the CDR3 is 12 residues. CDR1 and CDR2 from the germline V gene are GTSNPN and SVGIG (reference sequence). The CDR3 nucleotides are TGTGCCTGGAGCGCGGACTTCGAAAAACTGTTTTTT. Its protein is CAWSADFEKLFF.

This clone was counted many times. The V and J genes are TRBV6-5 and TRBJ2-7; D remains ambiguous. Trimming took 7 bases from V and 0 from J, leaving 16 bases between them. The V gene's germline CDR1 is MNHEY and CDR2 SVGAGI. The CDR3 spans 15 residues. Here the CDR3 reads CASTPSGPSSYEQYF. CDR3 DNA: TGTGCCAGCACCCCGTCAGGTCCCAGCTCCTACGAGCAGTACTTC.

This clone is classed as medium-sized. The V gene is TRBV5-4, the J gene TRBJ1-2, with TRBD1 identical over 9 bases. Germline assignment: CDR1 SGHNT and CDR2 YYREEE (reference sequence). With V trimmed by 4 bases and J by 7 bases, 20 bases remained unmatched. There are 18 residues in the CDR3. The CDR3 region is CASSLGSGQGSLFGGYTF. DNA for the CDR3: TGTGCCAGCAGCCTGGGGTCGGGACAGGGCAGTTTATTTGGTGGCTACACCTTC.

This clone was counted many times. The genes are TRBV6-2 or TRBV6-3 and TRBJ1-5; D not resolved. CDR3 length: 12 residues. With 11 bases removed from V and 8 bases from J, the gap between germline ends came to 16 bases. The germline gives CDR1 MNHEY, CDR2 SVGEGT. CDR3 DNA sequence: TGTGCCGCCTCCTTGAACCGGGAGCCCCAGCATTTT. It is translated as CAASLNREPQHF.

This clone is classed as medium-sized. The V call is TRBV19, the J call TRBJ2-7, with TRBD2 matching 11 bases. This CDR3 has 13 residues. J lost 6 bases, V lost 4 bases, and 2 bases had no gene match. The V gene's germline CDR1 is LNHDA and CDR2 SQIVND (reference sequence). CDR3 DNA sequence: TGTGCCAGTAGTACTGGGACTAGCGGCGAGCAGTACTTC. Translated: CASSTGTSGEQYF.

This clone was counted at least ten times. The V call is TRBV5-6, the J call TRBJ2-5, with 8 bases identical to TRBD1. The CDR3 is made up of 12 amino acids. After removal of 3 bases from V and 5 bases from J, the junction contained 0 bases not matched to a gene. Germline values: CDR1 SGHDT, CDR2 YYEEEE. CDR3 residues: CASSWDRETQYF. CDR3 DNA sequence: TGTGCCAGCAGCTGGGACAGGGAGACCCAGTACTTC.

By sample fraction, this clone is medium-sized (0.01 to 0.1%). The V call is TRBV11-2, the J call TRBJ1-3; possibly TRBD1 for D (5 bases). There are 17 residues in the CDR3. CDR1 is SGHAT and CDR2 is FQNNGV in the germline V gene. Deletions cut 1 base from V and 2 bases from J, with 15 bases between. Written as DNA, the CDR3 is TGTGCCAGCAGCTTAGGGGCCGCGAAAGGGGCTGGAAACACCATATATTTT. This gives the protein CASSLGAAKGAGNTIYF. The variable domain in full, with the rest retrieved from reference TRBV11-2 and TRBJ1-3, is EAGVAQSPRYKIIEKRQSVAFWCNPISGHATLYWYQQILGQGPKLLIQFQNNGVVDDSQLPKDRFSAERLKGVDSTLKIQPAKLEDSAVYLCASSLGAAKGAGNTIYFGEGSWLTVV.

This clone was detected ten times or more. The chain combines TRBV9 with TRBJ2-7, with D perhaps matching TRBD1 (5 bases). V lost 1 base, J lost 7 bases, and 12 bases lay in between. Germline V gene data show CDR1 as SGDLS and CDR2 as YYNGEE. The CDR3 sequence is 13 residues long. The CDR3 DNA sequence: TGTGCCAGCAGCGTAACAGGCCAGGGAGAGCAGTACTTC. It encodes CASSVTGQGEQYF. The full variable domain, in which reference TRBV9 and TRBJ2-7 provide the parts outside the CDR3, is DSGVTQTPKHLITATGQRVTLRCSPRSGDLSVYWYQQSLDQGLQFLIQYYNGEERAKGNILERFSAQQFPDLHSELNLSSLELGDSALYFCASSVTGQGEQYFGPGTRLTVT.

This clone was detected many times. The chain joins TRBV6-5 to TRBJ1-5, with 11 bases lining up with TRBD1. CDR1 and CDR2 from the germline V gene are MNHEY and SVGAGI. The CDR3 runs 15 residues. After removal of 6 bases from V and 4 bases from J, the junction contained 5 bases not matched to a gene. CDR3 loop: CASRPGTGGNQPQHF. The CDR3, as DNA: TGTGCCAGCAGACCCGGGACAGGGGGTAATCAGCCCCAGCATTTT.

This clone was counted at least ten times. The chain employs TRBV11-2 and TRBJ2-5; D is perhaps TRBD1 (6 bases). Germline V CDR1 and CDR2: SGHAT, FQNNGV. V was trimmed by 1 base and J by 5 bases, leaving 11 bases between them. CDR3 length equals 14 residues. The chain's CDR3 is CASSLGSGAETQYF. In DNA form, the CDR3 reads TGTGCCAGCAGCTTAGGGTCAGGGGCGGAGACCCAGTACTTC.